Included here is one T cell receptor (beta chain) sequence, with context. The entry originates in a study of T cell changes during pregnancy in multiple sclerosis. Only in-frame clones appear in the TCRdb table, and some are missing; sequencing was by immunoSEQ multiplex PCR. The data show around 25,000 clones, with around 85% seen just once and less than 20% held by the top ten. Trimming left V 6 bases short and J 3 bases short, with 17 bases between. The CDR3 sequence is 15 residues long. The germline V gene has CDR1 ENHRY and CDR2 SYGVKD. This chain uses TRBV10-3 with TRBJ1-1; no reliable D call. This material consisted of CD8+ T cells from peripheral blood mononuclear cells, taken in the first trimester of pregnancy. The receptor comes from a female donor in good health, enrolled as a control in a pregnancy study. The CDR3 sequence: CAIRSPGPTDTEAFF. CDR3 nucleotides: TGTGCCATCAGAAGTCCGGGTCCGACGGACACTGAAGCTTTCTTT.